This T cell receptor beta chain was profiled in a study of immune cell composition in non-small cell lung cancer. Assay: immunoSEQ multiplex PCR; the TCRdb copy retains only in-frame clones and omits some. The sample consists of approximately 6,000 clones, about 85% of them appearing once. Normal lung was sampled as far from the tumour as possible, at least 3 cm. Template was genomic DNA from frozen, unsorted single-cell suspensions. The CDR3 is 15 amino acids. CDR1 is MNHEY, CDR2 SMNVEV, per germline (reference sequence). J was trimmed by 7 bases and V by 2 bases; bases with no gene match: 8. This sequence joins TRBV27 and TRBJ2-7; TRBD2 aligns across 10 bases. This clonotype was sampled from a human donor with non-small cell lung cancer. Sequencing was done on a sample of non-adjacent lung tissue. CDR3 sequence (DNA): TGTGCCAGCAGTTTACTAGCGGGAGCGGCGGGTGAGCAGTACTTC. It specifies CASSLLAGAAGEQYF.